Sequencing of this TCR beta chain was carried out in a study of cytomegalovirus exposure and HLA in healthy donors. Study observations and caveats: Among immune exposure information, only CMV serostatus was available. A missense variant in DCLRE1C was later tied to TCR beta V- and J-gene trimming.

Trimming pared 8 bases from V and 3 bases from J, leaving 13 bases between. The germline V gene has CDR1 SGHNT and CDR2 YENEEA. The CDR3 length is 13 residues. Only a few counts were recorded for this clone. The antigen is not known. With 60 Vbeta and 13 Jbeta primers, the PCR was carried out. Sequenced by immunoSEQ multiplex PCR; TCRdb stores in-frame clones only, minus some. The repertoire holds about 170,000 clones, roughly 70% seen once, with roughly 1.6% in the top ten. This TCR derives from a girl under 18 in good health and CMV-seronegative. The J gene is TRBJ1-1, the V gene TRBV11-3; D remains ambiguous. Sequenced sample: PBMCs. The CDR3 DNA sequence: TGTGCCAGCGCCCGGCAGAGGGACACTGAAGCTTTCTTT. Its protein product is CASARQRDTEAFF.